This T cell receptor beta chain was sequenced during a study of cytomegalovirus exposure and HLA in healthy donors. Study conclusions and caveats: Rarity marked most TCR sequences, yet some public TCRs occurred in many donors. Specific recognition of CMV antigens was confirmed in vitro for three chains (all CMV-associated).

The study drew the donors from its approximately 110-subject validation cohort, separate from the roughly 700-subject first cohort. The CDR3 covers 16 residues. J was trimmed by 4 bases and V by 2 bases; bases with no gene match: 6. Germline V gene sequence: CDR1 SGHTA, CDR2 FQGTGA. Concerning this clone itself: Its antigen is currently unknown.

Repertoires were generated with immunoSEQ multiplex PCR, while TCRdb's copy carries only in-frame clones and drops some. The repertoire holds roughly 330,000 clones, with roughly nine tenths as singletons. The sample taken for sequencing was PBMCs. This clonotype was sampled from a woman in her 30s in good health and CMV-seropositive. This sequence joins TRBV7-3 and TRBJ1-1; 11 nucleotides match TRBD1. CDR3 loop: CASSLRSGTGGTEAFF. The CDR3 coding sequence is TGTGCCAGCAGCTTACGCTCCGGGACAGGGGGCACTGAAGCTTTCTTT.